This TCR beta chain was obtained from a study of control samples from healthy donors and cancer patients. V lost 1 base to trimming and J lost 4 bases, with 8 bases between them. Germline CDR1 and CDR2: SGHTA and FQGNSA. The CDR3 covers 14 residues. This clone was counted a single time. The repertoire was sequenced with immunoSEQ multiplex PCR; TCRdb's copy has only in-frame clones and lacks some. This table has about 74,000 clones, roughly 84% appearing once. The TCR originated in a woman aged 45 to 65 in good health. The J gene is TRBJ1-5, the V gene TRBV7-2; D not resolved. The sample was blood. The CDR3 coding sequence is TGTGCCAGCAGCTTAGGTAGCGTTAATCAGCCCCAGCATTTT. Its protein is CASSLGSVNQPQHF.